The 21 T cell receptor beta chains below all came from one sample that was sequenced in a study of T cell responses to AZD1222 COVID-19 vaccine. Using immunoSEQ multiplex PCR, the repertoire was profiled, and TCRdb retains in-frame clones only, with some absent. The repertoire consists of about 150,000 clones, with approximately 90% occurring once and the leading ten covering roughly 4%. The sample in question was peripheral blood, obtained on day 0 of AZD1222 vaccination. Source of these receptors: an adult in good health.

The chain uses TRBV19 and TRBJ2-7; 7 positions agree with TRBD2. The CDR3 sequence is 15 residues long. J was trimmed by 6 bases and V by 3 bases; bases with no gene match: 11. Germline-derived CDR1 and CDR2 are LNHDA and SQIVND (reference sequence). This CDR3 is CASSIGLAEGSEQYF. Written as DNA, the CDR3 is TGTGCCAGTAGTATTGGCCTAGCGGAGGGGAGCGAGCAGTACTTC.

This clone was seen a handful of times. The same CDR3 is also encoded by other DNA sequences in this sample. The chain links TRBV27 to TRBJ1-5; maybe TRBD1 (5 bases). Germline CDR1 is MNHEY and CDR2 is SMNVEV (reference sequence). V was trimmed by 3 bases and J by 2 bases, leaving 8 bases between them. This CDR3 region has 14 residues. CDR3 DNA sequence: TGTGCCAGCAGTTTTCAAGGGGGCAATCAGCCCCAGCATTTT. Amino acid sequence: CASSFQGGNQPQHF.

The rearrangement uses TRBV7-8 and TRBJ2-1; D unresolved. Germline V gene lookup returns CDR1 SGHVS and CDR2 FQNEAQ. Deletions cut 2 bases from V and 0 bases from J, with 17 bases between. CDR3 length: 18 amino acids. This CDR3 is CASSLLNSILSSYNEQFF. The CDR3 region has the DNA TGTGCCAGCAGCTTACTGAACAGCATACTGAGCTCCTACAATGAGCAGTTCTTC. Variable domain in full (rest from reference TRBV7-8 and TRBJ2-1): GAGVSQSPRYKVAKRGQDVALRCDPISGHVSLFWYQQALGQGPEFLTYFQNEAQLDKSGLPSDRFFAERPEGSVSTLKIQRTQQEDSAVYLCASSLLNSILSSYNEQFFGPGTRLTVL.

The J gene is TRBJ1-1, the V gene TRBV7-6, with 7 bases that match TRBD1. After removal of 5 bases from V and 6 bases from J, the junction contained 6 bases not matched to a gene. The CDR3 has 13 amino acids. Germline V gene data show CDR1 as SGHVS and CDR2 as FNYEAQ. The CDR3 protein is CASSGRQGAEAFF. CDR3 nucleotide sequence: TGTGCCAGCAGCGGACGACAGGGCGCTGAAGCTTTCTTT.

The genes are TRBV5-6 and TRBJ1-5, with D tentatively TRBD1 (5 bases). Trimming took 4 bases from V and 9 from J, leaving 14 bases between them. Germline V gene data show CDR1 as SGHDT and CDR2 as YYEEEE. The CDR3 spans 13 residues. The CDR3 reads CASSPDGGGPQHF. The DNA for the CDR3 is TGTGCCAGCAGCCCGGACGGCGGGGGGCCCCAGCATTTT.

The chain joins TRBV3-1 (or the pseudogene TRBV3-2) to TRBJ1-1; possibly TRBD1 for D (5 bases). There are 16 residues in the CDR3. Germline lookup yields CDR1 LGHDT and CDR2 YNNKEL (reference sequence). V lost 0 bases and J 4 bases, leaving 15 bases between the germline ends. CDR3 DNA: TGTGCCAGCAGCCAAGATCCCCAGGGTTGGGGCACTGAAGCTTTCTTT. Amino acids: CASSQDPQGWGTEAFF.

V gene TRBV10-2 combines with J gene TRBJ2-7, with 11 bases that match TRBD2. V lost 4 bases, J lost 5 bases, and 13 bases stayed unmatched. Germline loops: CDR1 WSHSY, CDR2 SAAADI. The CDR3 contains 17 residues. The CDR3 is CASSAATRLAGIHEQYF. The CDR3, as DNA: TGCGCCAGCAGTGCAGCGACCCGACTAGCGGGGATCCACGAGCAGTACTTC.

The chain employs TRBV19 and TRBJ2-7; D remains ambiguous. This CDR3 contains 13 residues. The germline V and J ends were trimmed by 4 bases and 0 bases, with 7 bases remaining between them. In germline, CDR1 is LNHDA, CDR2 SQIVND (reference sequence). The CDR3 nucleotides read TGTGCCAGTAGTAGCGGAAGCTCCTACGAGCAGTACTTC. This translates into CASSSGSSYEQYF.

The CDR3 protein is CASSQARDTEAFF. DNA of the CDR3: TGTGCCAGCAGCCAAGCCAGAGACACTGAAGCTTTCTTT. This chain links TRBV7-8 with TRBJ1-1; D is unclear. Germline V gene data show CDR1 as SGHVS and CDR2 as FQNEAQ. CDR3 length: 13 amino acids. Trimming shortened V by 5 bases and J by 3 bases, and 10 bases separated the two germline ends.

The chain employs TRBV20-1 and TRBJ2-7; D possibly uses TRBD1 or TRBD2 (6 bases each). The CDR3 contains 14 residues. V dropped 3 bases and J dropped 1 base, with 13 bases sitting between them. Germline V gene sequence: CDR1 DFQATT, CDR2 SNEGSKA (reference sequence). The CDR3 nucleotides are TGCAGTGCTAGTTTGGGGGGCACGTCCTACGAGCAGTACTTC. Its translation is CSASLGGTSYEQYF.

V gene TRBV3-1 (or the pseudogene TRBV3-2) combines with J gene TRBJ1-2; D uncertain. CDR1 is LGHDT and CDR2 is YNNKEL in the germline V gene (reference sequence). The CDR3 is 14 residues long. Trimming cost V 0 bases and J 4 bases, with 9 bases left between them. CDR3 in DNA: TGTGCCAGCAGCCAAGATGGGCCCACCTATGGCTACACCTTC. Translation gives CASSQDGPTYGYTF.

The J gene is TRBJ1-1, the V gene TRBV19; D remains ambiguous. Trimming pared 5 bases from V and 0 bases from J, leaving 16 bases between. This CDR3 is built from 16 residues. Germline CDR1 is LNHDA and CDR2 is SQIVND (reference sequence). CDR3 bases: TGTGCCAGTAGTCCGCAGCGGACTGACATGAACACTGAAGCTTTCTTT. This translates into CASSPQRTDMNTEAFF.

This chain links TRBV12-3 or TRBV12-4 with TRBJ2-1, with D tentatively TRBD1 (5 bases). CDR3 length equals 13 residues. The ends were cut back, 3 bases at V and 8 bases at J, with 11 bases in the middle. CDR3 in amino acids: CASSLLGRDEQFF. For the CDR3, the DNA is TGTGCCAGCAGTTTGCTGGGGCGAGATGAGCAGTTCTTC.

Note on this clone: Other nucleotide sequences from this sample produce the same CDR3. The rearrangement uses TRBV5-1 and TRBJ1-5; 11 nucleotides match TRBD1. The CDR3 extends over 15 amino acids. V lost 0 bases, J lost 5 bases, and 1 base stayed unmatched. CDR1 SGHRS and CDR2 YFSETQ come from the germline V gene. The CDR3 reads CASSLGTGGYQPQHF. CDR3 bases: TGCGCCAGCAGCTTGGGGACAGGGGGCTATCAGCCCCAGCATTTT.

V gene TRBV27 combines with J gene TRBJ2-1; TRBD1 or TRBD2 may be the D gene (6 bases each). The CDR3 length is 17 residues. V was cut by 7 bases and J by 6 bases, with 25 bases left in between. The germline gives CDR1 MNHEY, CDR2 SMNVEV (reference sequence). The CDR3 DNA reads TGTGCCAGCACGAATTGGAGGGCAGGGGTACCGTCCAATGAGCAGTTCTTC. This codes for CASTNWRAGVPSNEQFF.

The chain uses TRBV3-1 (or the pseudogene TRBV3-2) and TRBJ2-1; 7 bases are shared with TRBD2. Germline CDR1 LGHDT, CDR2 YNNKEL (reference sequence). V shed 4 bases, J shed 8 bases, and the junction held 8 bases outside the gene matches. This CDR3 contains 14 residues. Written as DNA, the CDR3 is TGTGCCAGCAGCCTACGGACTAGTGGGCATGAGCAGTTCTTC. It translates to CASSLRTSGHEQFF.

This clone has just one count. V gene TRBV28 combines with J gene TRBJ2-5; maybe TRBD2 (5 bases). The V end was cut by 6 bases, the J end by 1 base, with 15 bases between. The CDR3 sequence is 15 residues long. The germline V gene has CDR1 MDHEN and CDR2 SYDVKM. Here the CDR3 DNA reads TGTGCCAGCAGGACGATGACTACCCCCCAAGAGACCCAGTACTTC. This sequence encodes CASRTMTTPQETQYF.

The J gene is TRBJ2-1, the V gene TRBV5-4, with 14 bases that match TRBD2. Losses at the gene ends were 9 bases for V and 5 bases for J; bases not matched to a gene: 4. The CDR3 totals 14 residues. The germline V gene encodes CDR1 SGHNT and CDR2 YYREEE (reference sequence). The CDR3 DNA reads TGTGCCACCCGACTAGCGGGAGGGCACAATGAGCAGTTCTTC. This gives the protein CATRLAGGHNEQFF. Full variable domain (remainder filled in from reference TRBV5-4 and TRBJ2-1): ETGVTQSPTHLIKTRGQQVTLRCSSQSGHNTVSWYQQALGQGPQFIFQYYREEENGRGNFPPRFSGLQFPNYSSELNVNALELDDSALYLCATRLAGGHNEQFFGPGTRLTVL.

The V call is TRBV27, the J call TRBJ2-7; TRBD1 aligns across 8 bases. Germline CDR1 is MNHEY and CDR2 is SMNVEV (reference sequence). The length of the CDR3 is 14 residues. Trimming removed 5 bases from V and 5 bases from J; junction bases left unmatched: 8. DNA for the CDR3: TGTGCCAGCAGTCCGCGGACAGGGAGGCACGAGCAGTACTTC. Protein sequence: CASSPRTGRHEQYF.

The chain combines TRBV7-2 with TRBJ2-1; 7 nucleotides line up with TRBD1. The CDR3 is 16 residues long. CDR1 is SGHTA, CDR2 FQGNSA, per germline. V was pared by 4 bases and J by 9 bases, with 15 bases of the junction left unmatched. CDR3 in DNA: TGTGCCAGCAGCTCAGAGGGGGCTACCATTACTTCTGAGCAGTTCTTC. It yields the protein CASSSEGATITSEQFF.

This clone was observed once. The CDR3 DNA reads as TGTGCCAGCAAAGGGACAGGGGGAATCTCCTACGAGCAGTACTTC. Residues: CASKGTGGISYEQYF. The chain links TRBV27 to TRBJ2-7; TRBD1 aligns across 11 bases. This CDR3 contains 15 residues. Germline trimming cut 7 bases from V and 0 bases from J; bases unmatched to any gene: 5. CDR1 MNHEY and CDR2 SMNVEV come from the germline V gene (reference sequence).